Here is one T cell receptor beta chain with its context. Other DNA sequences in the sample encode the same CDR3. Assay: immunoSEQ multiplex PCR; the TCRdb copy retains only in-frame clones and omits some. The data show approximately 73,000 clones, just over 90% seen once. This entry comes from a study of T cell changes during pregnancy in multiple sclerosis. The CDR3 loop spans 15 amino acids. CDR1 SGHRS and CDR2 YFSETQ come from the germline V gene. V trimming: 4 bases; J trimming: 2 bases; junction bases outside the gene matches: 3. The material was CD4+ T cells from peripheral blood mononuclear cells, obtained before pregnancy. The TCR comes from a female donor with multiple sclerosis, enrolled in a pregnancy study. The V and J genes are TRBV5-1 and TRBJ2-5, with 12 bases matching TRBD2. The CDR3 protein is CASSLGTSGQETQYF. In nucleotides, the CDR3 is TGCGCCAGCAGCCTAGGGACTAGCGGGCAAGAGACCCAGTACTTC.